The present T cell receptor (beta chain) was sequenced within a study of sequential checkpoint blockade in melanoma. Germline V lookup: CDR1 PRHDT, CDR2 FYEKMQ (reference sequence). The length of the CDR3 is 16 residues. After removal of 0 bases from V and 6 bases from J, the junction contained 7 bases not matched to a gene. Clones were sequenced by immunoSEQ multiplex PCR, and TCRdb holds only the in-frame ones, with some missing. This table has about 15,000 clones, approximately 80% appearing once. Sample treatment: randomized to nivolumab then ipilimumab (arm A) or the reverse (arm B). This material consisted of CD8+ T cells sorted from blood (inferred from file names), taken from a patient given nivolumab and ipilimumab in sequence. The receptor was isolated from a human donor with melanoma. This rearrangement joins TRBV13 to TRBJ1-5, with 8 bases matching TRBD1. DNA for the CDR3: TGTGCCAGCAGCTTAGGCGCCAGGGGGCGCGGTCAGCCCCAGCATTTT. Residues: CASSLGARGRGQPQHF.